These 4 T cell receptor beta chains were sequenced from one sample in a study of early T cells in non-severe SARS-CoV-2 infection. TCRdb itself ran the 5' RACE reads through MiXCR, one entry per CDR3 protein. The profile shows 40,000 to 55,000 distinct CDR3 sequences, about 6.5% of them singletons. The sequencing used whole blood, collected at baseline. The source of these receptors is an adult who was a healthcare worker with PCR-confirmed SARS-CoV-2 infection or an uninfected control (not recorded which).

This clonotype was counted between two and nine times. The chain carries TRBV19 and TRBJ1-5; D remains unclear. The ends were cut back, 3 bases at V and 6 bases at J, with 6 bases in the middle. CDR3 size: 12 residues. The germline V gene encodes CDR1 LNHDA and CDR2 SQIVND (reference sequence). In DNA form, the CDR3 reads TGTGCCAGTAGTATTCTTCGTCAGCCCCAGCATTTT. The encoded protein is CASSILRQPQHF.

This chain joins TRBV11-2 and TRBJ2-7, with D maybe TRBD2 (5 bases). V dropped 1 base and J dropped 3 bases, with 10 bases sitting between them. From germline, CDR1 is SGHAT and CDR2 FQNNGV. This CDR3 spans 14 amino acids. The chain's CDR3 is CASSLGPGLYEQYF. The CDR3 bases are TGTGCCAGCAGCTTAGGACCAGGACTCTACGAGCAGTACTTC.

The rearrangement uses TRBV7-2 and TRBJ2-1; D unresolved. Looked up from germline, CDR1 is SGHTA and CDR2 is FQGNSA. The length of the CDR3 is 13 residues. The ends were cut back, 5 bases at V and 2 bases at J, with 7 bases in the middle. The CDR3 is CASSERPYNEQFF. The CDR3 nucleotides read TGTGCCAGCAGCGAACGGCCCTACAATGAGCAGTTCTTC.

The genes are TRBV7-9 and TRBJ2-7; D unclear. Germline assignment: CDR1 SEHNR and CDR2 FQNEAQ (reference sequence). CDR3 length: 13 residues. V shed 0 bases and J shed 5 bases, with 8 bases lying between them. DNA of the CDR3: TGTGCCAGCAGCTTAGCCAGGTCGGACGAGCAGTACTTC. Protein: CASSLARSDEQYF.